The 22 T cell receptor beta chains given below trace back to one sample, sequenced in a study of vaccination and CD4 T cells after COVID-19. No antigen is known for these receptors. Treatment here: roughly ten-day PBMC culture with coronavirus spike peptide pools or control peptides (ViraFEST assay). Sequencing of DNA taken from cultured CD4+ T cells relied on the Oncomine TCR Beta short-read assay. TCRdb independently ran MiXCR on the PCR reads; one entry per CDR3 protein. The sample includes about 15,000 distinct CDR3 sequences, roughly 28% of them seen just once. Sequenced sample: cultured CD4+ T cells from blood. The receptors here all came from a human donor with COVID-19.

This chain joins TRBV6-2 or TRBV6-3 and TRBJ2-1; D not resolved. The CDR3 is 14 amino acids. V lost 4 bases to trimming and J lost 3 bases, with 10 bases between them. The V gene's germline CDR1 is MNHEY and CDR2 SVGEGT. The CDR3 DNA sequence: TGTGCCAGCAGTTCAATTCCTATCTACAATGAGCAGTTCTTC. This gives the protein CASSSIPIYNEQFF.

The chain combines TRBV18 with TRBJ1-4, with a tentative D call TRBD1 (5 bases). V was clipped by 2 bases and J by 5 bases, with 15 bases between them. CDR3 length equals 16 residues. CDR1 is KGHSH and CDR2 is LQKENI in the germline V gene. The CDR3 sequence: CASSPFDQGGNEKLFF. The CDR3 DNA is TGTGCCAGCTCACCATTTGATCAGGGCGGGAATGAAAAACTGTTTTTT.

There are a few counts of this clonotype. The chain uses TRBV20-1 and TRBJ2-5; D unclear. Per germline, CDR1 DFQATT and CDR2 SNEGSKA (reference sequence). The CDR3 totals 14 residues. V lost 4 bases and J 1 base, leaving 13 bases between the germline ends. Here the CDR3 reads CSATNLVSQETQYF. The CDR3 bases are TGCAGTGCTACAAACCTCGTCAGCCAAGAGACCCAGTACTTC.

The chain employs TRBV27 and TRBJ2-3; D remains unclear. The germline V gene has CDR1 MNHEY and CDR2 SMNVEV (reference sequence). The length of the CDR3 is 14 residues. The germline V and J ends were trimmed by 4 bases and 1 base, with 9 bases remaining between them. The CDR3 reads CASSSSLGTDTQYF. The CDR3 DNA reads TGTGCCAGCAGTTCCTCTTTGGGCACAGATACGCAGTATTTT.

The chain has TRBV10-3 and TRBJ1-3; a possible D gene is TRBD1 (5 bases). CDR1 and CDR2 from the germline V gene are ENHRY and SYGVKD. V shed 5 bases and J shed 4 bases, with 9 bases lying between them. This CDR3 spans 13 amino acids. The CDR3 spells CAISPDIGNTIYF. CDR3 DNA: TGTGCCATCAGTCCGGACATCGGAAACACCATATATTTT.

The chain recombines TRBV20-1 with TRBJ2-5; D is tentatively TRBD1 or TRBD2 (5 bases each). Trimming took off 1 base at V and 4 bases at J, with 13 bases between the two ends. The CDR3 runs to 14 residues. CDR1 is DFQATT and CDR2 is SNEGSKA in the germline V gene (reference sequence). CDR3 residues: CSARGDLSRETQYF. CDR3 in DNA: TGCAGTGCTAGAGGGGACCTGAGCAGAGAGACCCAGTACTTC.

This chain links TRBV20-1 with TRBJ1-3, with D unresolved. This CDR3 region has 12 residues. Trimming removed 3 bases from V and 7 bases from J, with 10 bases in between. The germline CDR1 and CDR2 sequences are DFQATT and SNEGSKA (reference sequence). CDR3 amino acids: CSAREGLNTIYF. The CDR3 DNA reads as TGCAGTGCTAGGGAAGGGTTGAACACCATATATTTT.

The chain is built from TRBV7-3 and TRBJ2-5; TRBD1 is a possible D gene (5 bases). CDR1 is SGHTA and CDR2 is FQGTGA in the germline V gene. The CDR3 runs to 13 residues. V dropped 4 bases and J dropped 3 bases, with 9 bases sitting between them. Here the CDR3 reads CASSWGPEETQYF. The DNA for the CDR3 is TGTGCCAGCAGCTGGGGCCCGGAAGAGACCCAGTACTTC. The complete variable domain, with remaining parts taken from reference TRBV7-3 and TRBJ2-5, reads GAGVSQTPSNKVTEKGKYVELRCDPISGHTALYWYRQSLGQGPEFLIYFQGTGAADDSGLPNDRFFAVRPEGSVSTLKIQRTERGDSAVYLCASSWGPEETQYFGPGTRLLVL.

Within the sample, this clonotype is medium-sized (0.01 to 0.1%). The genes are TRBV6-1 and TRBJ1-1; a weak D match, TRBD1 (5 bases). Trimming left V 4 bases short and J 6 bases short, with 9 bases between. Looked up from germline, CDR1 is MNHNS and CDR2 is SASEGT. The CDR3 contains 12 residues. CDR3 amino acids: CASSARVAEAFF. Here the CDR3 DNA reads TGTGCCAGCAGTGCCAGGGTGGCTGAAGCTTTCTTT.

The genes are TRBV12-3 or TRBV12-4 and TRBJ1-2; 10 bases align to TRBD1. V lost 4 bases, J lost 4 bases, and 9 bases stayed unmatched. There are 16 residues in the CDR3. CDR3 residues: CASSSTGTGDPYGYTF. The CDR3 region has the DNA TGTGCCAGCAGTTCCACCGGGACAGGGGACCCCTATGGCTACACCTTC.

The genes are TRBV18 and TRBJ1-1; D might be TRBD1 (5 bases). Trimming shortened V by 9 bases and J by 0 bases, and 11 bases separated the two germline ends. CDR1 KGHSH and CDR2 LQKENI come from the germline V gene. The CDR3 is 13 residues long. CDR3 sequence: CASMGRLNTEAFF. For the CDR3, the DNA is TGTGCCAGTATGGGACGGTTGAACACTGAAGCTTTCTTT.

As to this clonotype: A read error may produce the germline difference seen at one junction end. The genes are TRBV6-5 and TRBJ1-2; D uncertain. The germline gives CDR1 MNHEY, CDR2 SVGAGI. This CDR3 is 15 amino acids long. The DNA of the CDR3 is TGTGCCAGCAGTGACTCGGGGTTTCTCGGCTATGGCTACACCTTC. Protein: CASSDSGFLGYGYTF.

This clonotype was seen more than once but under ten times. J is TRBJ2-2 and V is TRBV11-2; TRBD2 matches 16 bases. The junction had 4 bases not matched to a gene; V was cut back by 3 bases and J by 3 bases. Per germline, CDR1 SGHAT and CDR2 FQNNGV. The CDR3 covers 18 residues. In nucleotides, the CDR3 is TGTGCCAGCAGCTTGGGACTAGCGGGGGGGTACGACACCGGGGAGCTGTTTTTT. It encodes CASSLGLAGGYDTGELFF.

The chain recombines TRBV12-5 with TRBJ1-1, with 9 bases that match TRBD1. Per germline, CDR1 LGHNT and CDR2 FRNRAP. This CDR3 has 17 residues. Trimming removed 4 bases from V and 0 bases from J; junction bases left unmatched: 9. CDR3 bases: TGTGCTAGTGGTTCGTTACAGGGGGCGACCATGAACACTGAAGCTTTCTTT. This translates into CASGSLQGATMNTEAFF.

This clonotype was seen a single time. The chain recombines TRBV6-1 with TRBJ2-7; D remains ambiguous. This CDR3 spans 12 amino acids. Germline CDR1 reads MNHNS; CDR2 reads SASEGT. Trimming removed 8 bases at V and 1 base at J, with 9 bases between. CDR3 sequence: CASAKTSYEQYF. Written as DNA, the CDR3 is TGTGCCAGCGCCAAAACTTCCTACGAGCAGTACTTC.

This clonotype occurred a few times. This chain links TRBV5-1 with TRBJ2-5; 10 positions agree with TRBD2. CDR1 is SGHRS, CDR2 YFSETQ, per germline. The CDR3 runs to 15 residues. Trimming at V came to 6 bases and at J to 2 bases, leaving 7 bases not matched to a gene. The CDR3 DNA reads TGCGCCAGCAAGTTAACTAGCGGGGATCAAGAGACCCAGTACTTC. Encoded protein: CASKLTSGDQETQYF.

Regarding this clonotype: One end of the junction fails to match germline, which may point to a read error. This chain joins TRBV7-7 and TRBJ2-1; maybe TRBD2 (6 bases). Germline loops: CDR1 SSHAT, CDR2 FNYEAQ (reference sequence). The CDR3 is made up of 15 amino acids. CDR3 nucleotide sequence: TGTGCTAGCAGCTTAGACGGGAGCACTTACAATGAGCAGTTCTTC. Translated: CASSLDGSTYNEQFF. The whole variable domain, remainder taken from reference TRBV7-7 and TRBJ2-1, is GAGVSQSPRYKVTKRGQDVTLRCDPISSHATLYWYQQALGQGPEFLTYFNYEAQPDKSGLPSDRFSAERPEGSISTLTIQRTEQRDSAMYRCASSLDGSTYNEQFFGPGTRLTVL.

The rearrangement uses TRBV27 and TRBJ2-1; D may be TRBD1 or TRBD2 (5 bases each). The V end was cut by 8 bases, the J end by 7 bases, with 9 bases between. The CDR3 runs to 11 residues. The germline V gene encodes CDR1 MNHEY and CDR2 SMNVEV (reference sequence). This CDR3 reads CASGTANEQFF. CDR3 DNA: TGTGCCAGCGGGACCGCAAATGAGCAGTTCTTC.

The genes are TRBV20-1 and TRBJ1-2, with 7 nucleotides matching TRBD1. Germline loops: CDR1 DFQATT, CDR2 SNEGSKA (reference sequence). Trimming removed 6 bases from V and 8 bases from J; junction bases left unmatched: 12. This CDR3 comprises 13 residues. The DNA for the CDR3 is TGCAGTGCCGGGAAGGGGACAGAGAACGGCTACACCTTC. This codes for CSAGKGTENGYTF.

This chain joins TRBV2 and TRBJ1-5, with 8 bases identical to TRBD1. The CDR3 totals 14 residues. V lost 7 bases and J lost 7; bases outside the gene matches: 9. The germline gives CDR1 SNHLY, CDR2 FYNNEI. Here the CDR3 DNA reads TGTGCCAGCAAGGACAGGGCGATGGGACAGCCCCAGCATTTT. The encoded protein is CASKDRAMGQPQHF.

About this clonotype itself: One end of the junction is discordant with germline, which a read error may explain. The genes are TRBV2 and TRBJ1-6; D is ambiguous. Germline V gene lookup returns CDR1 SNHLY and CDR2 FYNNEI. This CDR3 has 15 residues. As DNA, the CDR3 is TGTGCCAGCGGGCCCCCGAGCTCCTATAATTCACCCCCCCACTTT. Translating gives CASGPPSSYNSPPHF.

The chain carries TRBV19 and TRBJ2-3; possible D gene TRBD2, 6 bases. V was cut by 11 bases and J by 0 bases, with 21 bases left in between. CDR1 and CDR2 (germline): LNHDA, SQIVND (reference sequence). CDR3 length: 16 amino acids. The chain's CDR3 is CASKHLAHSSTDTQYF. In DNA form, the CDR3 reads TGTGCCTCGAAACACCTAGCGCACTCTAGCACAGATACGCAGTATTTT.